The clone carrying this T cell receptor beta chain was counted only a few times. Its target is not known. The data originate from a study of cytomegalovirus exposure and HLA in healthy donors. Study observations and caveats: Researchers counted 180 or so TCR beta chains as cytomegalovirus-associated.

The CDR3 spans 14 residues. Germline V lookup: CDR1 SGHAT, CDR2 FQNNGV. The trim removed 3 bases at V and 2 bases at J, leaving 2 bases unmatched. Amplification used 60 Vbeta primers and 13 Jbeta primers. The repertoire was sequenced with immunoSEQ multiplex PCR; TCRdb's copy has only in-frame clones and lacks some. The data contain some 150,000 clones, roughly four fifths of them singletons. This receptor was identified in a man aged 50-60 years in good health and CMV-seropositive. This chain uses TRBV11-2 with TRBJ2-7, with 9 bases identical to TRBD1. Material for sequencing was PBMCs. The CDR3 DNA reads TGTGCCAGCAGCTTTGGACAGGGGACCTACGAGCAGTACTTC. Its protein is CASSFGQGTYEQYF.